This entry is about one T cell receptor (beta chain). These data are taken from a study of blood T cell repertoires in COVID-19. Generated by immunoSEQ multiplex PCR, the TCRdb table keeps only in-frame clones and is missing some. The table includes a few hundred thousand clones, 75% to 90% detected once. Per germline, CDR1 SGDLS and CDR2 YYNGEE. V lost 3 bases to trimming and J lost 4 bases; unmatched junction nucleotides: 9. The CDR3 runs 17 residues. Self-reported history from a screening survey and questionnaire set each donor's cohort. The sequence was obtained from a woman in her 30s who had recovered from COVID-19. The chain employs TRBV9 and TRBJ2-2; TRBD2 matches 10 bases. Sequences were obtained from PBMCs or T cells enriched from blood (not recorded which). The CDR3 region is CASSATSGIQGTGELFF. CDR3 DNA: TGTGCCAGCAGCGCTACTAGCGGGATCCAAGGCACCGGGGAGCTGTTTTTT.